This TCR beta chain stems from a study of shared clonotypes between healthy human individuals. Study summary: CD4 naive and CD4 memory each took three plates per donor, while CD8 naive took two and CD8 memory one. General study results and limits: Generation probability values for non-shared clonotypes were lower than those for clonotypes shared by all four donors.

Positively selected for CCR7, the CD45RO-negative cells used as naive CD8 cells excluded terminally differentiated effector memory CD45RA+ cells. TCRdb's table, derived via immunoSEQ multiplex PCR, lists solely in-frame clones and lacks some. The table shows 2 million to 2.5 million clones, with under 95% occurring only once. Concerning this clone: Its antigen remains unidentified.

The CDR3 runs 13 residues. V lost 1 base and J 6 bases, leaving 10 bases between the germline ends. Per germline, CDR1 GTSNPN and CDR2 SVGIG (reference sequence). The source material was naive CD8+ T cells from PBMCs. The receptor was derived from a man aged 18-30 years in good health. Some clones in this sample may be carry-over from other donors' samples. The chain combines TRBV30 with TRBJ1-5, with no clear D. DNA of the CDR3: TGTGCCTGGAGTGAGAGGGATAGTCAGCCCCAGCATTTT. This codes for CAWSERDSQPQHF.